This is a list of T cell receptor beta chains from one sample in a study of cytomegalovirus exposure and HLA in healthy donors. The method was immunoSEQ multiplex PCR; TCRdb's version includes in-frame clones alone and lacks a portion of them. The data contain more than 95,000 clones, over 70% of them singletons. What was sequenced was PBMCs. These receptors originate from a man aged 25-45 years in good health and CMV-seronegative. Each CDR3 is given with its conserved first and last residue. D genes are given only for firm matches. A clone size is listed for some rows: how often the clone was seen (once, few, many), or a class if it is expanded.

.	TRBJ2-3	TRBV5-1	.	CASSLGAGTDTQYF	TGCGCCAGCAGCTTGGGGGCAGGCACAGATACGCAGTATTTT
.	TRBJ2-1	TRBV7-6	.	CASSLAVGEQFF	TGTGCCAGCAGCCTTGCGGTAGGTGAGCAGTTCTTC
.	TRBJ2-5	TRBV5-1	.	CASSSQGQQETQYF	TGCGCCAGCAGCTCGCAGGGACAACAAGAGACCCAGTACTTC
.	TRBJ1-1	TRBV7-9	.	CASRLRTGMNTEAFF	TGTGCCAGCAGACTTAGGACGGGAATGAACACTGAAGCTTTCTTT
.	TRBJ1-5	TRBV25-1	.	CASSELDSPNQPQHF	TGTGCCAGCAGTGAATTAGACAGCCCTAATCAGCCCCAGCATTTT
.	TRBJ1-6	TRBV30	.	CAWSAVGGSPLHF	TGTGCCTGGAGTGCGGTGGGAGGATCACCCCTCCACTTT
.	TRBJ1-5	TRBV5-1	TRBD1	CASSAGQGFNQPQHF	TGCGCCAGCAGCGCCGGACAGGGCTTCAATCAGCCCCAGCATTTT
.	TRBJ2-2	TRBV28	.	CASSSAGSGTGELFF	TGTGCCAGCAGTTCGGCAGGGTCAGGCACCGGGGAGCTGTTTTTT
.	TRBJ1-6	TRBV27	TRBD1	CASRTLDRSDSPLHF	TGTGCCAGCAGGACCCTGGACAGGTCGGACTCACCCCTCCACTTT
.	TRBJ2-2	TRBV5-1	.	CASTEALASTGELFF	TGCGCCAGCACAGAGGCCCTAGCGAGTACCGGGGAGCTGTTTTTT
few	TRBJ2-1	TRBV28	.	CASSPYNEQFF	TGTGCCAGCAGCCCATACAATGAGCAGTTCTTC
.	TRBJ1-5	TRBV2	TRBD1	CASSEALRGQGYSNQPQHF	TGTGCCAGCAGTGAAGCGCTTCGGGGACAGGGATATAGCAATCAGCCCCAGCATTTT
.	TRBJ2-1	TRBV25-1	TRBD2	CASSERGTSKYNEQFF	TGTGCCAGCAGTGAAAGAGGGACTAGCAAGTACAATGAGCAGTTCTTC
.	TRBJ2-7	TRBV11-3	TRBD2	CASSLGISSRGDEQYF	TGTGCCAGCAGCTTAGGCATCTCGAGTCGGGGGGACGAGCAGTACTTC
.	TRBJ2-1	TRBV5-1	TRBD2	CASSLPSGWGLNEQFF	TGCGCCAGCAGCTTGCCTAGCGGGTGGGGGCTCAATGAGCAGTTCTTC
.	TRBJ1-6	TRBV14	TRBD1	CASSQERTGNSPLHF	TGTGCCAGCAGCCAAGAAAGGACAGGGAATTCACCCCTCCACTTT
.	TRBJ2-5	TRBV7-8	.	CASSFGGRQETQYF	TGTGCCAGCAGCTTCGGGGGGCGACAAGAGACCCAGTACTTC
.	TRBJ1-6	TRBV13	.	CASSLGQGNSPLHF	TGTGCCAGCAGCTTAGGCCAGGGAAATTCACCCCTCCACTTT
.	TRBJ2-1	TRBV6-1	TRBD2	CASSVAGGPSSYNEQFF	TGTGCCAGCAGTGTAGCGGGAGGCCCGAGCTCCTACAATGAGCAGTTCTTC
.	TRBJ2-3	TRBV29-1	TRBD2	CSARLTSGSTDTQYF	TGCAGCGCTCGCCTGACTAGCGGGAGTACAGATACGCAGTATTTT
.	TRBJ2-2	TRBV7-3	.	CASSWGGLNTGELFF	TGTGCCAGCAGCTGGGGAGGCCTGAACACCGGGGAGCTGTTTTTT
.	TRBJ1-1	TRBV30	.	CAWSKGGNTEAFF	TGTGCCTGGAGTAAAGGGGGGAACACTGAAGCTTTCTTT
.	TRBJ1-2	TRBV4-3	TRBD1	CASSQEAGQGNTYGYTF	TGCGCCAGCAGCCAAGAGGCCGGACAGGGGAACACCTATGGCTACACCTTC
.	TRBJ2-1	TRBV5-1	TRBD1	CASSELGTANNEQFF	TGCGCCAGCAGCGAGCTGGGGACAGCTAACAATGAGCAGTTCTTC
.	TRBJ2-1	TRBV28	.	CASSLFGRREQFF	TGTGCCAGCAGTTTATTTGGGAGACGTGAGCAGTTCTTC
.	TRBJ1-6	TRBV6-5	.	CASSRGREESSPLHF	TGTGCCAGCAGCCGTGGACGGGAGGAGAGTTCACCCCTCCACTTT
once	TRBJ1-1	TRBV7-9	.	CASSLNAGNTEAFF	TGTGCCAGCAGCTTAAATGCAGGGAACACTGAAGCTTTCTTT
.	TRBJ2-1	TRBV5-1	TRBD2	CASSIGTSGKRVSYNEQFF	TGCGCCAGCAGCATCGGGACTAGCGGGAAGAGGGTCTCCTACAATGAGCAGTTCTTC
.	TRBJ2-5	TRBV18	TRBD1	CASSKRTGQETQYF	TGTGCCAGCTCAAAACGGACAGGCCAAGAGACCCAGTACTTC
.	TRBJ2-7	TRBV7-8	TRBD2	CATRLRDYSYEQYF	TGTGCCACCAGGTTGAGGGACTACTCCTACGAGCAGTACTTC
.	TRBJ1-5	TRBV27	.	CASSPLDINQPQHF	TGTGCCAGCAGTCCCCTCGACATCAATCAGCCCCAGCATTTT
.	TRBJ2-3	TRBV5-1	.	CASSLESSGGLLTDTQYF	TGCGCCAGCAGCTTGGAGTCGTCGGGGGGCCTGCTCACAGATACGCAGTATTTT
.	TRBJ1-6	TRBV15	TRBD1	CATSGRTGVSSYNSPLHF	TGTGCCACCAGCGGTAGGACAGGGGTGAGCTCCTATAATTCACCCCTCCACTTT
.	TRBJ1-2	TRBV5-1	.	CASSPQGSYGYTF	TGCGCCAGCAGCCCGCAGGGTTCTTACGGCTACACCTTC
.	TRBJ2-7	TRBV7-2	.	CASSGRAFDEQYF	TGTGCCAGCAGCGGGCGGGCTTTTGACGAGCAGTACTTC
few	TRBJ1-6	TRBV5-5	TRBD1	CASSRTGANSPLHF	TGTGCCAGCAGCAGGACAGGGGCTAATTCACCCCTCCACTTT
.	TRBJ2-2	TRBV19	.	CASSIGVTGELFF	TGTGCCAGTAGTATCGGGGTCACCGGGGAGCTGTTTTTT
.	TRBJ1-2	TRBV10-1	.	CASSDSLNYGYTF	TGCGCCAGCAGTGACTCGCTAAACTATGGCTACACCTTC
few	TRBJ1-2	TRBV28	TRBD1	CASRSTGDGYGYTF	TGTGCCAGCAGGTCGACAGGGGACGGCTATGGCTACACCTTC
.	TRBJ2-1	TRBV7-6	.	CASSMTSSSYNEQFF	TGTGCCAGCAGCATGACTAGTAGCTCCTACAATGAGCAGTTCTTC
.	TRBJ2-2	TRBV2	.	CARRDGGNTGELFF	TGTGCCAGACGGGACGGGGGAAACACCGGGGAGCTGTTTTTT
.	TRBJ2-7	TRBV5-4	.	CASSLPEGTSYEQYF	TGTGCCAGCAGCTTGCCGGAGGGGACCTCCTACGAGCAGTACTTC
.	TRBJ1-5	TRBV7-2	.	CASSLVGQEQPQNF	TGTGCCAGCAGCTTAGTTGGCCAGGAACAGCCCCAGAATTTT